This T cell receptor beta chain emerged from a study of CD8 T cells in Susac syndrome. With random hexamers, roughly 0.45 to 1 ug RNA was reverse transcribed. TCRdb itself ran the immunoSEQ multiplex PCR reads through MiXCR, one entry per CDR3 protein. Of roughly 100,000 distinct CDR3 sequences listed, 90% to 95% are singletons. CDR3 length equals 12 residues. CDR1 and CDR2 from the germline V gene are SNHLY and FYNNEI. Trimming stripped 3 bases from V and 9 bases from J, with 12 bases between. The rearrangement uses TRBV2 and TRBJ2-7; D gene ambiguous. Sequenced: CD4+ T cells from PBMCs. This clonotype was sampled from a human donor with Susac syndrome. CDR3 loop: CASSEPRRRQYF. CDR3 nucleotides: TGTGCCAGCAGTGAGCCTAGGCGACGGCAGTACTTC.